This entry concerns a single T cell receptor (beta chain). The specificity of this receptor is unknown. No base quality information exists; no much larger clone differs at one position. Library preparation was by the immunoSEQ multiplex PCR assay. TCRdb holds this immuneACCESS table with in-frame rearrangements only. Some clones are missing; in checked studies, unresolved V genes explain under half, and the rest has no known cause. This sample holds fewer than 150,000 clones; around 90% were observed only once. The ten largest clones capture less than 2% of the sample. These data originate in a study of CD4+ T cells in melanoma (dated by TCRdb to between 2021 and 2024). In terms of the full investigation: The study examined neoantigen-specific CD4+ T cells in human melanoma. Results the study describes overall, beyond this receptor: Neoantigen-specific CD4+ T cells were reported to be correlated with the function of CD8+ T cells, macrophages and B cells. Neoantigen-specific CD4+ T cells in melanoma were reported to show diverse differentiation states.

Donors were patients with melanoma. The TCR was taken from a human donor with melanoma.

At the DNA level, the sequence is TGTGCCAGCAGCTTGACCAGGGGTGGCCACGAGCAGTACTTC. This codes for CASSLTRGGHEQYF. The rearranged segments are TRBV5-8 and TRBJ2-7; a tentative D call is TRBD1 (6 bases match). V is shortened by 1 base, J by 5 bases, and the region joining them spans 13 bases. The CDR3 goes from the cysteine to the phenylalanine over 14 residues. Only CDR3 DNA remains: 42 bases, in frame from the first base. The germline V gene supplies CDR1 SGHTS and CDR2 YDEGEE.